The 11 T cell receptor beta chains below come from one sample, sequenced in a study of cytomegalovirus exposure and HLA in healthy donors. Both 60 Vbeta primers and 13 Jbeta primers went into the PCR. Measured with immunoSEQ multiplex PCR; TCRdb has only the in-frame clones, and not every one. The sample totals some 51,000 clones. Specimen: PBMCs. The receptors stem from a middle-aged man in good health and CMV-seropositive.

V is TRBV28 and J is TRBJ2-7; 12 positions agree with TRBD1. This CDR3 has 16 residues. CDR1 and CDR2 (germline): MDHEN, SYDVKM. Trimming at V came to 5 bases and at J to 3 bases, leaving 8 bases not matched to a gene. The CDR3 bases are TGTGCCAGCAGTGGCCCTGGGACAGGGGGCCGCTACGAGCAGTACTTC. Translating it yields CASSGPGTGGRYEQYF.

The CDR3, as DNA: TGTGCCAGTAGTATAGGCAGGTCCCTTGGGGGCTACACCTTC. This encodes CASSIGRSLGGYTF. The J gene is TRBJ1-2, the V gene TRBV19; D call uncertain. This CDR3 is 14 amino acids long. Germline V gene sequence: CDR1 LNHDA, CDR2 SQIVND (reference sequence). V was shortened by 1 base and J by 8 bases, with 14 bases between the two germline ends.

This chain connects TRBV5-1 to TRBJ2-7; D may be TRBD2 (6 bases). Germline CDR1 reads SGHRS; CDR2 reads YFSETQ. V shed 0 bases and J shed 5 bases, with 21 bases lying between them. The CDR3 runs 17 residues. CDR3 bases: TGCGCCAGCAGCTTGGGAGGGTGGGGGGTAGGACTTGACGAGCAGTACTTC. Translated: CASSLGGWGVGLDEQYF.

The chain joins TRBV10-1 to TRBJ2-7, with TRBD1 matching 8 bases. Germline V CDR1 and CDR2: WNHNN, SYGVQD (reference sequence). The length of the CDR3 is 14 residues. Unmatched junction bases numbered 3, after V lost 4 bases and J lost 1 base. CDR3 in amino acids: CASSADRASYEQYF. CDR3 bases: TGCGCCAGCAGTGCGGACAGGGCTTCCTACGAGCAGTACTTC.

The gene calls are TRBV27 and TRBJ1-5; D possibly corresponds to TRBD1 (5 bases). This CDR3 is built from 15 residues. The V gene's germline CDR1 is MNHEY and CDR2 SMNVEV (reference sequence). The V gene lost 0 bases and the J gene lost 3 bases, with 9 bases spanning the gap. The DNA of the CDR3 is TGTGCCAGCAGTTTATCGGGACTGAACAATCAGCCCCAGCATTTT. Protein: CASSLSGLNNQPQHF.

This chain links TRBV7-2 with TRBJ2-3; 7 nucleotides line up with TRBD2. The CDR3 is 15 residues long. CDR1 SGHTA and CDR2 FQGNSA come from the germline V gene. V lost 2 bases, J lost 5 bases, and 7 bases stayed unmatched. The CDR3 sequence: CASSLNTGGKDTQYF. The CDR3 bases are TGTGCCAGCAGCTTAAATACGGGAGGAAAAGATACGCAGTATTTT.

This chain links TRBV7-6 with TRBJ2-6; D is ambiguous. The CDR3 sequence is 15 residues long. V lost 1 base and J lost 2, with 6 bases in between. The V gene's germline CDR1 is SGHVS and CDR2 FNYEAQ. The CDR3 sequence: CASSLGRAGANVLTF. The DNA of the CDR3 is TGTGCCAGCAGCTTAGGTCGGGCTGGGGCCAACGTCCTGACTTTC.

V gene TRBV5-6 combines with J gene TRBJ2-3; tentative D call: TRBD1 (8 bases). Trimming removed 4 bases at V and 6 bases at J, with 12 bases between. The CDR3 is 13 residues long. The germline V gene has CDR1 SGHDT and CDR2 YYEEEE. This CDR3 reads CASSGQGGDTQYF. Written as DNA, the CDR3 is TGTGCCAGCAGCGGACAGGGAGGGGATACGCAGTATTTT. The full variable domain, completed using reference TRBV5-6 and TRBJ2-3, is DAGVTQSPTHLIKTRGQQVTLRCSPKSGHDTVSWYQQALGQGPQFIFQYYEEEERQRGNFPDRFSGHQFPNYSSELNVNALLLGDSALYLCASSGQGGDTQYFGPGTRLTVL.

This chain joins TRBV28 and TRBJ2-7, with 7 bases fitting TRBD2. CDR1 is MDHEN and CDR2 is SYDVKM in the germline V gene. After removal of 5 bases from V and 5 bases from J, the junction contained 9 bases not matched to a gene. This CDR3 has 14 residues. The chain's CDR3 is CASSLLVGLDEQYF. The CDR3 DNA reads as TGTGCCAGCAGTCTCCTCGTTGGACTAGACGAGCAGTACTTC.

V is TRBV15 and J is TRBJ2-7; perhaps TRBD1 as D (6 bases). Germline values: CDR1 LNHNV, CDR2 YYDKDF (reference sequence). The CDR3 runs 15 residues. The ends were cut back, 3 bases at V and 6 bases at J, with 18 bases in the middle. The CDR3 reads CATSSPRGAESEQYF. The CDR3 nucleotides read TGTGCCACCAGCAGCCCCAGGGGCGCCGAGAGCGAGCAGTACTTC.

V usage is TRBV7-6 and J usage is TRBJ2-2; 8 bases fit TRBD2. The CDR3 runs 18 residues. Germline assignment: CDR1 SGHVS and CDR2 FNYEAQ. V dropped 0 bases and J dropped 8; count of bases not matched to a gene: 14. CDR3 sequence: CASSLASELAGLAGELFF. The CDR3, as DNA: TGTGCCAGCAGCTTAGCGTCTGAGCTAGCGGGCCTGGCAGGGGAGCTGTTTTTT.